Below, 5 T cell receptor beta chains from the same sample are listed, as sequenced in a study of blood T cell repertoires in COVID-19. The protocol was immunoSEQ multiplex PCR, while the TCRdb copy is restricted to in-frame clones and leaves out a portion. The sample lists approximately 250,000 clones, 75% to 90% seen once, with roughly 4.3% in the top ten. The sample consisted of PBMCs or T cells enriched from blood (not recorded which). The origin of the receptors is a woman in her twenties or thirties with acute COVID-19.

The genes are TRBV18 and TRBJ1-6, with 7 positions matching TRBD1. Per the germline V gene, CDR1 is KGHSH and CDR2 is LQKENI. CDR3 length: 13 amino acids. V shed 2 bases, J shed 16 bases, and the junction held 8 bases outside the gene matches. Here the CDR3 reads CASSPSGQGVLHF. CDR3 bases: TGTGCCAGCTCACCATCAGGCCAGGGGGTTCTCCACTTT.

The chain combines TRBV2 with TRBJ2-5; a possible D gene is TRBD2 (5 bases). The CDR3 runs 13 residues. Trimming took 7 bases from V and 2 from J, leaving 11 bases between them. Germline CDR1 reads SNHLY; CDR2 reads FYNNEI. CDR3: CASTVQRQETQYF. The CDR3 nucleotides are TGTGCCAGCACCGTCCAGCGGCAAGAGACCCAGTACTTC.

The genes are TRBV3-1 (or the pseudogene TRBV3-2) and TRBJ2-2; possible D gene TRBD1, 5 bases. The CDR3 totals 17 residues. Germline CDR1 LGHDT, CDR2 YNNKEL (reference sequence). V gave up 4 bases and J gave up 4 bases, with 19 bases separating them. The CDR3 DNA reads as TGTGCCAGCAGCCCACCTACAGGCCATACTTTCACCGGGGAGCTGTTTTTT. The encoded protein is CASSPPTGHTFTGELFF.

The V call is TRBV30, the J call TRBJ2-7, with 7 bases aligning to TRBD2. Unmatched junction bases numbered 9, after V lost 2 bases and J lost 5 bases. There are 14 residues in the CDR3. CDR1 is GTSNPN and CDR2 is SVGIG in the germline V gene (reference sequence). CDR3 in amino acids: CAWSIGGNRHEQYF. As DNA, the CDR3 is TGTGCCTGGAGTATCGGGGGGAATCGCCACGAGCAGTACTTC.

This chain links TRBV27 with TRBJ1-1; 9 bases match TRBD1. The CDR3 sequence is 14 residues long. Unmatched junction bases numbered 5, after V lost 3 bases and J lost 6 bases. The germline gives CDR1 MNHEY, CDR2 SMNVEV (reference sequence). The DNA of the CDR3 is TGTGCCAGCAGTTTCCAGGGACAGGGCTCTGAAGCTTTCTTT. Residues: CASSFQGQGSEAFF.